This is a list of T cell receptor beta chains from one sample in a study of early T cells in non-severe SARS-CoV-2 infection. TCRdb recomputed calls from the 5' RACE reads with MiXCR, one row per CDR3 protein. The data show over 20,000 distinct CDR3 sequences, about 5.5% seen once. Sample: whole blood. These receptors were obtained from an adult who was a healthcare worker with PCR-confirmed SARS-CoV-2 infection or an uninfected control (not recorded which). Each CDR3 is given with its conserved first and last residue. The D gene is left open where the match is weak. Clone size is given for some rows only: seen once, a few or many times, or a class if the clone is expanded.

many	TRBV20-1	TRBJ1-5	.	CSAKPGYSNQPQHF	TGCAGTGCTAAACCAGGGTATAGCAATCAGCCCCAGCATTTT
.	TRBV20-1	TRBJ1-2	TRBD1	CSPGEQGALGYTF	TGCAGCCCCGGGGAACAGGGGGCGCTGGGCTACACCTTC
few	TRBV28	TRBJ2-7	TRBD2	CASSLSRTSGFWSSYEQYF	TGTGCCAGCAGTTTAAGTAGAACTAGCGGGTTCTGGAGCTCCTACGAGCAGTACTTC
.	TRBV24-1	TRBJ2-1	.	CATSREEQFF	TGTGCCACCAGTCGTGAGGAGCAGTTCTTC
many	TRBV20-1	TRBJ2-1	.	CSALTATSRSYNEQFF	TGCAGTGCTCTTACTGCCACTAGTCGCTCCTACAATGAGCAGTTCTTC
medium-sized	TRBV7-3	TRBJ2-1	TRBD2	CASSLHAGGVANEQFF	TGTGCCAGCAGCCTACATGCGGGGGGTGTGGCGAATGAGCAGTTCTTC
many	TRBV4-2	TRBJ1-1	TRBD1	CASSREGATLNTEAFF	TGTGCCAGCAGCCGAGAGGGGGCCACCCTGAACACTGAAGCTTTCTTT
many	TRBV7-9	TRBJ1-4	.	CASSLSRSNEKLFF	TGTGCCAGCAGCCTAAGTAGGTCTAATGAAAAACTGTTTTTT
.	TRBV4-2	TRBJ2-3	.	CASSQAVGTPTDTQYF	TGTGCCAGCAGCCAAGCAGTAGGGACCCCCACAGATACGCAGTATTTT
many	TRBV4-2	TRBJ2-4	.	CASSQESGLKNIQYF	TGTGCCAGCAGCCAAGAGAGCGGGCTGAAAAACATTCAGTACTTC
many	TRBV7-8	TRBJ2-7	.	CASTAARVGSYEQYF	TGTGCCAGCACCGCTGCGCGTGTTGGCTCCTACGAGCAGTACTTC
.	TRBV11-2	TRBJ2-2	TRBD2	CASSKLGGAHYTGELFF	TGTGCCAGCAGCAAACTCGGGGGGGCGCATTACACCGGGGAGCTGTTTTTT
many	TRBV3-1	TRBJ2-7	TRBD2	CASRGLAGGVYEQYF	TGTGCCAGCAGAGGACTAGCGGGGGGCGTCTACGAGCAGTACTTC